The entry that follows covers one T cell receptor (beta chain) sequence. What it binds is not known. The CDR3 is made up of 14 amino acids. From germline, CDR1 is LNHDA and CDR2 SQIVND (reference sequence). J was trimmed by 4 bases and V by 5 bases; bases with no gene match: 6. The data derive from a study of cytomegalovirus exposure and HLA in healthy donors. This PCR relied on a set of 60 Vbeta primers and 13 Jbeta primers. TCRdb's copy holds only in-frame clones and misses some; the assay was immunoSEQ multiplex PCR. Of 150,000 to 200,000 clones in the sample, just under 80% were seen once. Findings of the study overall: Reported performance of the classifier showed diagnosis of cytomegalovirus status with high specificity and sensitivity. In a later analysis, TCR beta V- and J-gene trimming was associated with a missense DCLRE1C variant.

Source material: PBMCs. This receptor was identified in a man aged 18 to 29 in good health and CMV-seropositive. V is TRBV19 and J is TRBJ2-7; 9 bases are shared with TRBD2. CDR3 sequence: CASSPVAGDYEQYF. Written as DNA, the CDR3 is TGTGCCAGTAGTCCCGTAGCGGGAGATTACGAGCAGTACTTC.